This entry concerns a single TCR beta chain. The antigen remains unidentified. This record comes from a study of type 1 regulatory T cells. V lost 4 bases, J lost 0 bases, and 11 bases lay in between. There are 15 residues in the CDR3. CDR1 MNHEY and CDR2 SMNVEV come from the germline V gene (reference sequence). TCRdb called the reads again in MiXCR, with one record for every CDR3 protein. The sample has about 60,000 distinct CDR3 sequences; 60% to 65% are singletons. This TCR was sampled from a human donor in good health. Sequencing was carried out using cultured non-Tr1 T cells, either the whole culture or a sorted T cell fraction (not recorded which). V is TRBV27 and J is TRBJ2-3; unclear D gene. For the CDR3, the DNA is TGTGCCAGCAGTTCACCGGAGCTAAGCACAGATACGCAGTATTTT. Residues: CASSSPELSTDTQYF.